The next 25 T cell receptor beta chains were all read from a single sample in a study of CD8 T cells in ankylosing spondylitis (dated by TCRdb to the late 2010s). Library generation was performed with 5' RACE. The sequencing machine was an Illumina HiSeq 2500. Using fastp at Q25 and MiXCR, TCRdb reprocessed the public reads and kept productive beta chains. Each CDR3 protein gets just one entry, which takes the most common genes and DNA from the rows behind it. In this sample the table shows some 180,000 distinct CDR3 sequences, 15% to 20% of which occur a single time. The ten largest clones capture roughly 4.5% of the sample. The sample consisted of blood, either unsorted or a sorted T cell fraction (not recorded which). Receptors originate from a male donor aged 10-30 years with ankylosing spondylitis or in good health (not recorded which). Donor details come from another sample of the same person, matched by shared clones.

This clonotype showed up many times. The V and J genes are TRBV4-1 and TRBJ2-7; tentative D call: TRBD2 (6 bases). Germline V lookup: CDR1 MGHRA, CDR2 YSYEKL. With 4 bases removed from V and 2 bases from J, the gap between germline ends came to 12 bases. This CDR3 has 14 residues. The CDR3 region is CASSPPGGPYEQYV. In DNA form, the CDR3 reads TGCGCCAGCAGCCCCCCAGGAGGGCCCTACGAGCAGTACGTC.

This clonotype was counted ten times or more. In nucleotides, the CDR3 is TGTGCCAGCAGTTCCCGAGGGAGGACAGGGGTCACCGGGGAGCTGTTTTTT. Translation: CASSSRGRTGVTGELFF. The chain employs TRBV6-6 and TRBJ2-2; 9 positions match TRBD1. CDR3 size: 17 residues. Unmatched junction bases numbered 10, after V lost 4 bases and J lost 4 bases. Germline CDR1 reads MNHNY; CDR2 reads SVGAGI (reference sequence).

This clonotype was found many times. The chain carries TRBV5-1 and TRBJ2-2; 8 nucleotides match TRBD2. Per the germline V gene, CDR1 is SGHRS and CDR2 is YFSETQ. Trimming removed 3 bases from V and 6 bases from J; junction bases left unmatched: 19. The length of the CDR3 is 19 residues. This CDR3 reads CASSSTGGSAGGGSGELFF. DNA for the CDR3: TGCGCCAGCAGCTCGACGGGCGGTTCGGCGGGAGGTGGCTCCGGGGAGCTGTTTTTT. Filled out from reference TRBV5-1 and TRBJ2-2, the complete variable domain reads KAGVTQTPRYLIKTRGQQVTLSCSPISGHRSVSWYQQTPGQGLQFLFEYFSETQRNKGNFPGRFSGRQFSNSRSEMNVSTLELGDSALYLCASSSTGGSAGGGSGELFFGEGSRLTVL.

In this sample, this clonotype turned up a few times. The rearrangement joins TRBV7-6 to TRBJ2-5, with D perhaps assigned TRBD1 or TRBD2 (5 bases each). Germline lookup yields CDR1 SGHVS and CDR2 FNYEAQ. The CDR3 has 15 residues. Deletions cut 0 bases from V and 5 bases from J, with 13 bases between. In DNA form, the CDR3 reads TGTGCCAGCAGCTTAGCGTCGAAGGGACGGGAGACCCAGTACTTC. Amino acids: CASSLASKGRETQYF. The full variable domain, completed using reference TRBV7-6 and TRBJ2-5, is GAGVSQSPRYKVTKRGQDVALRCDPISGHVSLYWYRQALGQGPEFLTYFNYEAQQDKSGLPNDRFSAERPEGSISTLTIQRTEQRDSAMYRCASSLASKGRETQYFGPGTRLLVL.

This clonotype was detected ten times or more. This chain connects TRBV5-6 to TRBJ2-1; 9 bases match TRBD1. V lost 1 base, J lost 8 bases, and 7 bases stayed unmatched. The germline V gene has CDR1 SGHDT and CDR2 YYEEEE. The CDR3 is 15 residues long. Here the CDR3 reads CASSLPGQGGYEQFF. CDR3 nucleotides: TGTGCCAGCAGCTTGCCGGGACAGGGTGGGTATGAGCAGTTCTTC. Looking up the rest from reference TRBV5-6 and TRBJ2-1 gives the full variable domain: DAGVTQSPTHLIKTRGQQVTLRCSPKSGHDTVSWYQQALGQGPQFIFQYYEEEERQRGNFPDRFSGHQFPNYSSELNVNALLLGDSALYLCASSLPGQGGYEQFFGPGTRLTVL.

There are many counts of this clonotype. The rearrangement uses TRBV7-8 and TRBJ2-3; 10 nucleotides match TRBD2. This CDR3 comprises 16 residues. The germline CDR1 and CDR2 sequences are SGHVS and FQNEAQ. With 1 base clipped from V and 5 bases from J, the junction kept 6 bases outside the gene matches. The CDR3 spells CASSLGASGSRDTQYF. DNA for the CDR3: TGTGCCAGCAGCTTAGGTGCTAGCGGGAGTAGAGATACGCAGTATTTT.

This clonotype was counted many times. The chain carries TRBV7-8 and TRBJ1-5, with 8 bases that match TRBD1. Germline CDR1 reads SGHVS; CDR2 reads FQNEAQ. V lost 5 bases to trimming and J lost 0 bases; unmatched junction nucleotides: 9. The CDR3 sequence is 17 residues long. The CDR3 nucleotides are TGTGCCAGCAGCGAGGACAGGGTGGGTGGTAGCAATCAGCCCCAGCATTTT. It is translated as CASSEDRVGGSNQPQHF.

In this sample, this clonotype turned up many times. The chain uses TRBV28 and TRBJ2-7; D is ambiguous. The CDR3 runs to 14 residues. V was shortened by 3 bases and J by 3 bases, with 12 bases between the two germline ends. Germline-derived CDR1 and CDR2 are MDHEN and SYDVKM. This chain's CDR3 is CASSFSGSIYEQYF. The CDR3 DNA reads as TGTGCCAGCAGTTTTTCGGGCTCCATCTACGAGCAGTACTTC.

This clonotype appeared many times. The chain combines TRBV15 with TRBJ2-5, with 13 bases lining up with TRBD2. CDR3 length: 16 amino acids. Per germline, CDR1 LNHNV and CDR2 YYDKDF (reference sequence). With 3 bases clipped from V and 5 bases from J, the junction kept 6 bases outside the gene matches. CDR3 DNA sequence: TGTGCCACCAGCAGTGGACTAGCGGGAGCGATGGAGACCCAGTACTTC. This sequence encodes CATSSGLAGAMETQYF.

Ten or more counts support this clonotype. The chain is built from TRBV12-3 or TRBV12-4 and TRBJ2-2; no firm D call. CDR3 length equals 13 residues. The V and J ends lost 6 bases and 6 bases respectively, with 11 bases between them. This chain's CDR3 is CASSVYRSGELFF. Written as DNA, the CDR3 is TGTGCCAGCAGCGTATATAGATCCGGGGAGCTGTTTTTT.

This clonotype was picked up many times. V gene TRBV20-1 combines with J gene TRBJ2-4; TRBD2 agrees at 10 bases. Germline lookup yields CDR1 DFQATT and CDR2 SNEGSKA (reference sequence). The V and J ends lost 3 bases and 0 bases, in that order; junction bases with no gene match: 8. The CDR3 has 17 residues. Here the CDR3 reads CSASSASGSLAKNIQYF. CDR3 DNA sequence: TGCAGTGCTAGTTCGGCTAGCGGGAGTTTAGCCAAAAACATTCAGTACTTC.

This clonotype was picked up many times. The chain joins TRBV20-1 to TRBJ2-7; D unresolved. The CDR3 consists of 13 residues. Trimming stripped 6 bases from V and 0 bases from J, with 12 bases between. Germline-derived CDR1 and CDR2 are DFQATT and SNEGSKA (reference sequence). The DNA for the CDR3 is TGCAGTGCGGAGAATACCTACTCCTACGAGCAGTACTTC. Translated: CSAENTYSYEQYF.

The chain couples TRBV11-1 to TRBJ2-7; 10 nucleotides agree with TRBD2. The CDR3 loop spans 17 amino acids. J was trimmed by 4 bases and V by 0 bases; bases with no gene match: 9. Germline V gene sequence: CDR1 SGHAT, CDR2 FQDESV (reference sequence). The CDR3 coding sequence is TGTGCCAGCAGCTTAGCGGGTTCGGCTAGCGGGAGATACGAGCAGTACTTC. Protein product: CASSLAGSASGRYEQYF.

This clonotype has at least ten counts. This chain joins TRBV7-2 and TRBJ2-1; no firm D call. CDR1 is SGHTA and CDR2 is FQGNSA in the germline V gene. The CDR3 contains 13 residues. Trimming cost V 5 bases and J 10 bases, with 15 bases left between them. CDR3 DNA: TGTGCCAGCAGCCCCGATCCAGGAAAGGAGCAGTTCTTC. Its translation is CASSPDPGKEQFF.

CDR3 in amino acids: CSVGDSYNEQFF. DNA of the CDR3: TGCAGCGTTGGTGACTCCTACAATGAGCAGTTCTTC. The J gene is TRBJ2-1, the V gene TRBV29-1; D not certain. This CDR3 is built from 12 residues. Germline CDR1 SQVTM, CDR2 ANQGSEA. V was pared by 4 bases and J by 0 bases, with 4 bases between.

This clonotype has ten or more counts. J is TRBJ1-5 and V is TRBV20-1; possible D gene TRBD1, 5 bases. This CDR3 has 14 residues. Germline CDR1 and CDR2: DFQATT and SNEGSKA (reference sequence). V was cut by 6 bases and J by 2 bases, with 14 bases left in between. The CDR3 loop reads CSAPPGGGNQPQHF. The DNA for the CDR3 is TGCAGTGCCCCCCCGGGGGGTGGCAATCAGCCCCAGCATTTT.

Many counts were recorded for this clonotype. This chain joins TRBV20-1 and TRBJ2-3; 12 bases fit TRBD2. Germline lookup yields CDR1 DFQATT and CDR2 SNEGSKA (reference sequence). The CDR3 extends over 14 amino acids. CDR3 sequence reads: CSARTSGNTDTQYF. For the CDR3, the DNA is TGCAGCGCCAGGACTAGCGGGAACACAGATACGCAGTATTTT.

This clonotype was seen repeatedly, ten times or more. The chain employs TRBV30 and TRBJ2-7; D gene unclear. CDR3 length: 9 amino acids. Germline V gene sequence: CDR1 GTSNPN, CDR2 SVGIG (reference sequence). V was cut by 4 bases and J by 6 bases, with 4 bases left in between. CDR3 bases: TGTGCCTGGACCCCCGAGCAGTACGTC. It encodes CAWTPEQYV.

This clonotype was seen at least ten times. V and J are TRBV7-6 and TRBJ2-2, with D perhaps TRBD1 or TRBD2 (5 bases each). Germline CDR1 and CDR2: SGHVS and FNYEAQ. This CDR3 has 16 amino acids. V dropped 4 bases and J dropped 6 bases, with 18 bases sitting between them. The CDR3, as DNA: TGTGCCAGCAGCTCCCCCAGAGGGGCAAGGGCCGGGGAGCTGTTTTTT. Protein sequence: CASSSPRGARAGELFF.

This clonotype was seen at least ten times. CDR3 amino acids: CAWSVLDQIGELFF. The CDR3 nucleotides are TGTGCCTGGAGTGTACTAGATCAGATCGGGGAGCTGTTTTTT. The rearrangement joins TRBV30 to TRBJ2-2, with a weak D call TRBD2 (5 bases). The CDR3 has 14 residues. V was clipped by 0 bases and J by 7 bases, with 12 bases between them. The V gene's germline CDR1 is GTSNPN and CDR2 SVGIG (reference sequence).

This clonotype showed up many times. CDR3 DNA: TGCGCCAGCAGCCAACCCCGGGACAGTAACTATGGCTACACCTTC. Its translation: CASSQPRDSNYGYTF. The J gene is TRBJ1-2, the V gene TRBV4-1; 7 bases map to TRBD1. This CDR3 comprises 15 residues. With V trimmed by 2 bases and J by 1 base, 4 bases remained unmatched. Germline CDR1 reads MGHRA; CDR2 reads YSYEKL.

This clonotype was counted ten times or more. The chain carries TRBV24-1 and TRBJ2-1; possibly TRBD1 for D (6 bases). Germline V lookup: CDR1 KGHDR, CDR2 SFDVKD. The CDR3 loop spans 15 amino acids. V was shortened by 1 base and J by 5 bases, with 11 bases between the two germline ends. This CDR3 is CATSDLGGVDNEQFF. CDR3 in DNA: TGTGCCACCAGTGATTTAGGGGGTGTGGACAATGAGCAGTTCTTC.

This clonotype showed up many times. The chain is built from TRBV11-2 and TRBJ1-4, with D perhaps TRBD1 (6 bases). Germline CDR1 reads SGHAT; CDR2 reads FQNNGV. CDR3 length: 15 residues. The V end lost 1 base, the J end lost 7 bases, and 13 bases lay between the germline ends. The CDR3 spells CASSLAPPRGEKLFF. CDR3 DNA: TGTGCCAGCAGCTTAGCCCCCCCCAGGGGTGAAAAACTGTTTTTT. The variable domain in full, completed from reference TRBV11-2 and TRBJ1-4, reads EAGVAQSPRYKIIEKRQSVAFWCNPISGHATLYWYQQILGQGPKLLIQFQNNGVVDDSQLPKDRFSAERLKGVDSTLKIQPAKLEDSAVYLCASSLAPPRGEKLFFGSGTQLSVL.

This clonotype came up many times. The rearrangement links TRBV12-3 or TRBV12-4 to TRBJ2-2, with D unclear. V was clipped by 5 bases and J by 8 bases, with 6 bases between them. This CDR3 region has 11 residues. CDR3 sequence reads: CASSEAGELFF. As DNA, the CDR3 is TGTGCCAGCAGTGAGGCGGGGGAGCTGTTTTTT.

This clonotype occurred many times. This chain joins TRBV27 and TRBJ2-7; 14 bases fit TRBD2. Germline V gene lookup returns CDR1 MNHEY and CDR2 SMNVEV (reference sequence). J lost 2 bases, V lost 1 base, and 13 bases had no gene match. This CDR3 comprises 20 residues. The CDR3 sequence is CASSLWIPGLAGAGAYEQYF. CDR3 nucleotides: TGTGCCAGCAGTTTATGGATACCGGGACTAGCGGGAGCAGGGGCCTACGAGCAGTACTTC.